This paragraph reports one T cell receptor beta chain. The data derive from a study of blood T cell repertoires in COVID-19. Study-wide background: The United States, Italy and Spain supplied acute and convalescent COVID-19 samples. T cells, B-cell-depleted T cells, or PBMCs provided the cDNA or gDNA that served as material.

Per the original methods: The authors estimated nucleated cell counts from reference gene primer amplification. Here immunoSEQ multiplex PCR was the method, and the copy in TCRdb shows in-frame clones only, minus some. Clone size and V and J calls were adopted from that table, with D and trimming inferred from the DNA. The data contain about 170,000 clones, 80% to 90% of them singletons. The CDR3 length is 14 residues. The V gene lost 1 base and the J gene lost 4 bases, with 10 bases spanning the gap. Germline V gives CDR1 LGHNA, CDR2 YSLEER. This clonotype was obtained from a man aged 40-49 years who had recovered from COVID-19. The V call is TRBV4-3, the J call TRBJ1-2; no definite D call. The specimen was peripheral blood. This CDR3 reads CASSQGRSGYGYTF. DNA of the CDR3: TGCGCCAGCAGCCAAGGTCGGAGCGGCTATGGCTACACCTTC.